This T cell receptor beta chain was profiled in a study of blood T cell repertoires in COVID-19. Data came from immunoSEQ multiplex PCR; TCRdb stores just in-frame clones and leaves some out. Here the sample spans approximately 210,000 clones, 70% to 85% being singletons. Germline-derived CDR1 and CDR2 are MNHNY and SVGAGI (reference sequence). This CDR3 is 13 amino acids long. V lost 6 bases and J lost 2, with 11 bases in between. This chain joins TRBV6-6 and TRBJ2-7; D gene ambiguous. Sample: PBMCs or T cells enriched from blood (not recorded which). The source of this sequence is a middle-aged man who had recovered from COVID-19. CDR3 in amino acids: CASSPALAYEQYF. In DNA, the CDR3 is TGTGCCAGCAGCCCTGCACTGGCCTACGAGCAGTACTTC.